Below are 11 T cell receptor beta chains sequenced from a single sample in a study of blood T cell repertoires in COVID-19. The assay was immunoSEQ multiplex PCR, and TCRdb's table has in-frame clones only and misses some. The sample carries hundreds of thousands of clones, roughly 90% recorded once. The source material was peripheral blood. All receptors come from a woman between 45 and 65 years old with active or convalescent COVID-19.

The V and J genes are TRBV7-3 and TRBJ2-7; 11 bases fit TRBD1. The V segment lost 5 bases and the J segment 5 bases; nucleotides outside the gene matches: 5. The germline gives CDR1 SGHTA, CDR2 FQGTGA. The CDR3 spans 14 residues. The CDR3 nucleotides read TGTGCCAGCAGCCGGACAGGGGGCCTTGACGAGCAGTACTTC. It translates to CASSRTGGLDEQYF. Using reference TRBV7-3 and TRBJ2-7 for the parts outside the CDR3, the full variable domain is GAGVSQTPSNKVTEKGKYVELRCDPISGHTALYWYRQSLGQGPEFLIYFQGTGAADDSGLPNDRFFAVRPEGSVSTLKIQRTERGDSAVYLCASSRTGGLDEQYFGPGTRLTVT.

The chain uses TRBV6-6 and TRBJ1-4; 7 bases align to TRBD1. This CDR3 has 14 amino acids. CDR1 and CDR2 (germline): MNHNY, SVGAGI (reference sequence). V gave up 3 bases and J gave up 8 bases; unmatched junction bases: 6. The CDR3 here is CASSYMTGWEKLFF. As DNA, the CDR3 is TGTGCCAGCAGTTATATGACAGGGTGGGAAAAACTGTTTTTT.

The V call is TRBV5-4, the J call TRBJ2-2, with 8 positions matching TRBD2. The V gene's germline CDR1 is SGHNT and CDR2 YYREEE (reference sequence). The trim removed 3 bases at V and 1 base at J, leaving 5 bases unmatched. This CDR3 contains 16 residues. CDR3 in DNA: TGTGCCAGCAGCTGGGCCGGGGGGGTGAACACCGGGGAGCTGTTTTTT. This encodes CASSWAGGVNTGELFF.

V usage is TRBV12-5 and J usage is TRBJ2-7; 10 bases match TRBD2. V lost 7 bases to trimming and J lost 2 bases; unmatched junction nucleotides: 8. CDR3 length equals 15 residues. Germline-derived CDR1 and CDR2 are LGHNT and FRNRAP. The CDR3, as DNA: TGTGCTAGTGAAGGGACTAGCGACGTAACCTACGAGCAGTACTTC. Its protein is CASEGTSDVTYEQYF.

The gene calls are TRBV19 and TRBJ2-6; D perhaps matches TRBD1 (5 bases). The CDR3 is 17 amino acids. The V and J ends lost 7 bases and 1 base respectively, with 17 bases between them. CDR1 LNHDA and CDR2 SQIVND come from the germline V gene (reference sequence). CDR3 sequence reads: CASKTGQIQSGANVLTF. The DNA of the CDR3 is TGTGCCAGTAAAACTGGACAAATCCAATCTGGGGCCAACGTCCTGACTTTC. Full variable domain (remainder filled in from reference TRBV19 and TRBJ2-6): DGGITQSPKYLFRKEGQNVTLSCEQNLNHDAMYWYRQDPGQGLRLIYYSQIVNDFQKGDIAEGYSVSREKKESFPLTVTSAQKNPTAFYLCASKTGQIQSGANVLTFGAGSRLTVL.

J is TRBJ1-1 and V is TRBV2; no firm D call. CDR3 size: 12 residues. The germline V gene has CDR1 SNHLY and CDR2 FYNNEI. Trimming took off 2 bases at V and 6 bases at J, with 7 bases between the two ends. The CDR3 region has the DNA TGTGCCAGCAGTGAACTGGGCTCTGAAGCTTTCTTT. It specifies CASSELGSEAFF.

The chain recombines TRBV18 with TRBJ2-2; D unclear. Trimming left V 1 base short and J 4 bases short, with 10 bases between. The germline CDR1 and CDR2 sequences are KGHSH and LQKENI. There are 15 residues in the CDR3. The CDR3 protein is CASSPRSVVTGELFF. The CDR3 nucleotides are TGTGCCAGCTCACCACGGTCGGTTGTCACCGGGGAGCTGTTTTTT.

This clone was seen only once. This chain connects TRBV5-4 to TRBJ2-1, with 14 bases aligning to TRBD2. Germline assignment: CDR1 SGHNT and CDR2 YYREEE (reference sequence). Trimming took 4 bases from V and 4 from J; bases not matched to a gene: 7. The length of the CDR3 is 17 residues. CDR3 protein: CASSIGTSGGPYNEQFF. The CDR3 region has the DNA TGTGCCAGCAGCATAGGGACTAGCGGGGGACCATACAATGAGCAGTTCTTC.

This chain links TRBV5-6 with TRBJ1-2, with D perhaps TRBD1 (5 bases). With 1 base removed from V and 5 bases from J, the gap between germline ends came to 12 bases. The germline gives CDR1 SGHDT, CDR2 YYEEEE. The CDR3 loop spans 14 amino acids. In DNA, the CDR3 is TGTGCCAGCAGCTTGTCCCAGGGCATGTATGGCTACACCTTC. Translating gives CASSLSQGMYGYTF.

CDR3 coding DNA: TGCGCCAGCTGTAACAGGGGAAGTAGCAATCAGCCCCAGCATTTT. Translating it yields CASCNRGSSNQPQHF. The V and J genes are TRBV10-1 and TRBJ1-5; 7 positions agree with TRBD1. This CDR3 is built from 15 residues. Germline trimming cut 8 bases from V and 0 bases from J; bases unmatched to any gene: 7. CDR1 and CDR2 (germline): WNHNN, SYGVQD (reference sequence).

This clone was detected only a few times. The CDR3 loop is CASSRDRGTEAFF. The CDR3 DNA reads TGTGCCAGCAGCCGAGACAGGGGCACTGAAGCTTTCTTT. The chain links TRBV5-6 to TRBJ1-1, with TRBD1 matching over 8 bases. CDR1 SGHDT and CDR2 YYEEEE come from the germline V gene. Trimming took 4 bases from V and 4 from J; bases not matched to a gene: 3. This CDR3 region has 13 residues.